One and the same sample provided the 25 T cell receptor beta chains below, sequenced in a study of identical twins. TCRdb fed the 5' RACE reads into MiXCR, producing one record per CDR3 protein. The sample lists about 890,000 distinct CDR3 sequences, about 12% occurring once. The sample was also reused in another study, on yellow fever vaccine responses in identical twins.

Sequences were obtained from PBMCs. The receptor set was obtained from a woman aged 18-29 years in good health.

This chain connects TRBV15 to TRBJ1-3, with TRBD1 identical over 9 bases. Trimming removed 5 bases from V and 5 bases from J; junction bases left unmatched: 7. Germline V gene sequence: CDR1 LNHNV, CDR2 YYDKDF (reference sequence). CDR3 length: 15 residues. The CDR3 is CATSRDRVGRNTIYF. CDR3 DNA: TGTGCCACCAGCCGGGACAGGGTAGGAAGAAACACCATATATTTT.

This clonotype was seen a few times. This chain links TRBV14 with TRBJ2-1, with 13 bases fitting TRBD2. V lost 4 bases, J lost 4 bases, and 16 bases stayed unmatched. CDR3 length equals 20 residues. Per germline, CDR1 SGHDN and CDR2 FVKESK. The DNA of the CDR3 is TGTGCCAGCAGCCCCCAAGGGGGACTAGCGGGACGGGGCTTATACAATGAGCAGTTCTTC. It codes for CASSPQGGLAGRGLYNEQFF.

The sample holds many counts of this clonotype. V usage is TRBV7-2 and J usage is TRBJ2-1; unclear D gene. Germline CDR1 SGHTA, CDR2 FQGNSA. The V gene lost 3 bases and the J gene lost 6 bases, with 15 bases spanning the gap. The CDR3 has 15 amino acids. Written as DNA, the CDR3 is TGTGCCAGCAGCTTTAATTGGGGTGGCCCCAATGAGCAGTTCTTC. Amino acids: CASSFNWGGPNEQFF.

Only a few counts were recorded for this clonotype. The chain is built from TRBV4-1 and TRBJ2-6; TRBD1 agrees at 7 bases. The CDR3 sequence is 19 residues long. Unmatched junction bases numbered 8, after V lost 0 bases and J lost 0 bases. Germline assignment: CDR1 MGHRA and CDR2 YSYEKL. CDR3 coding DNA: TGCGCCAGCAGCCAAGAGCAGACAGGGAGATACTCTGGGGCCAACGTCCTGACTTTC. Amino acid sequence: CASSQEQTGRYSGANVLTF.

This rearrangement joins TRBV5-1 to TRBJ2-3; a possible D gene is TRBD1 (6 bases). V dropped 6 bases and J dropped 2 bases, with 13 bases sitting between them. This CDR3 spans 14 amino acids. Germline loops: CDR1 SGHRS, CDR2 YFSETQ. The CDR3 sequence is CASKESGATDTQYF. For the CDR3, the DNA is TGCGCCAGCAAAGAGTCAGGGGCCACAGATACGCAGTATTTT.

The sample holds a few counts of this clonotype. One end of the junction is discordant with germline, which a read error may explain. J is TRBJ1-5 and V is TRBV15, with TRBD1 matching over 11 bases. The CDR3 has 16 residues. Germline lookup yields CDR1 LNHNV and CDR2 YYDKDF (reference sequence). CDR3 amino acids: CATSGEDRGLRQPQHF. The CDR3 DNA is TGTGCCACCAGCGGAGAGGACAGGGGGCTGCGTCAGCCCCAGCATTTT.

This clonotype was counted many times. The chain couples TRBV29-1 to TRBJ1-5; TRBD1 agrees at 8 bases. The CDR3 is 14 residues long. Looked up from germline, CDR1 is SQVTM and CDR2 is ANQGSEA. V dropped 5 bases and J dropped 1; count of bases not matched to a gene: 4. CDR3 coding DNA: TGCAGCGTTTCTACAGGGGGGAGCAATCAGCCCCAGCATTTT. Encoded protein: CSVSTGGSNQPQHF.

This clonotype occurred a few times. The CDR3: CASRENPGIAYEQYF. In nucleotides, the CDR3 is TGTGCCAGCAGGGAAAACCCGGGAATAGCCTACGAGCAGTACTTC. J is TRBJ2-7 and V is TRBV2; D perhaps matches TRBD2 (5 bases). Trimming removed 6 bases at V and 2 bases at J, with 17 bases between. Germline-derived CDR1 and CDR2 are SNHLY and FYNNEI. The CDR3 consists of 15 residues.

The J gene is TRBJ2-7, the V gene TRBV11-2; 9 bases are shared with TRBD2. V lost 5 bases and J lost 5; bases outside the gene matches: 13. The length of the CDR3 is 16 residues. CDR1 and CDR2 from the germline V gene are SGHAT and FQNNGV. The DNA of the CDR3 is TGTGCCAGCAGCCCCGTGGCGGGAGGGATGAGAAACGAGCAGTACTTC. Translation: CASSPVAGGMRNEQYF.

This clonotype was observed a few times. The chain uses TRBV9 and TRBJ2-7, with a weak D call TRBD1 (5 bases). The CDR3 loop spans 15 amino acids. Germline V gene sequence: CDR1 SGDLS, CDR2 YYNGEE. V was shortened by 4 bases and J by 3 bases, with 17 bases between the two germline ends. The CDR3 nucleotides read TGTGCCAGCAGCCCTCGTTTGGCAGGGATCTACGAGCAGTACTTC. Protein: CASSPRLAGIYEQYF.

This clonotype has more than one count but fewer than ten. This chain links TRBV15 with TRBJ2-1, with D maybe TRBD1 (5 bases). The CDR3 runs 18 residues. Between the trimmed V and J ends, which lost 1 base and 3 bases, there was a span of 19 bases. From germline, CDR1 is LNHNV and CDR2 YYDKDF (reference sequence). The CDR3 sequence: CATSRGTDQGGFYNEQFF. Here the CDR3 DNA reads TGTGCCACCAGCAGAGGCACAGATCAGGGTGGCTTCTACAATGAGCAGTTCTTC.

This clonotype has a handful of counts. This chain uses TRBV3-1 with TRBJ1-1; TRBD1 might be the D (5 bases). From germline, CDR1 is LGHDT and CDR2 YNNKEL (reference sequence). CDR3 size: 16 residues. Between the trimmed V and J ends, which lost 4 bases and 0 bases, there was a span of 15 bases. The CDR3 sequence: CASSLGTMGVNTEAFF. The CDR3 DNA follows: TGTGCCAGCAGCCTCGGGACTATGGGCGTGAACACTGAAGCTTTCTTT.

This clonotype was counted only a few times. The chain joins TRBV2 to TRBJ2-3, with TRBD2 matching over 9 bases. V shed 3 bases and J 0 bases; nucleotides not matched to a gene: 7. The CDR3 is made up of 17 amino acids. Germline V gene lookup returns CDR1 SNHLY and CDR2 FYNNEI. CDR3 sequence reads: CASSDDIAGVSTDTQYF. The CDR3 DNA reads as TGTGCCAGCAGTGATGATATAGCGGGGGTTAGCACAGATACGCAGTATTTT.

This clonotype was seen a handful of times. The chain employs TRBV11-2 and TRBJ2-2; 7 bases align to TRBD2. Germline V lookup: CDR1 SGHAT, CDR2 FQNNGV. J was trimmed by 5 bases and V by 8 bases; bases with no gene match: 17. The length of the CDR3 is 17 residues. The CDR3 sequence: CASSTSTGGRKTGELFF. As DNA, the CDR3 is TGTGCCAGCTCGACGTCCACGGGAGGCAGGAAGACCGGGGAGCTGTTTTTT.

A word on this clonotype: At one of its ends the junction is not consistent with the germline gene, which may arise from a read error. V usage is TRBV2 and J usage is TRBJ2-1; TRBD1 or TRBD2 may be the D gene (5 bases each). The CDR3 runs to 11 residues. Germline V CDR1 and CDR2: SNHLY, FYNNEI. The CDR3 reads CASSLRDQIVF. CDR3 bases: TGTGCCAGCAGTCTCCGGGACCAGATTGTCTTC.

This chain joins TRBV12-3 or TRBV12-4 and TRBJ1-1; D remains ambiguous. The CDR3 runs to 13 residues. Between the trimmed V and J ends, which lost 7 bases and 1 base, there was a span of 10 bases. The CDR3 loop reads CASTSYRNTEAFF. CDR3 nucleotide sequence: TGTGCCAGCACGAGCTACAGGAACACTGAAGCTTTCTTT.

This clonotype appeared many times. CDR3 loop: CATTLPTSGGTDTQYF. The CDR3 DNA reads as TGTGCCACCACACTCCCGACTAGCGGGGGGACAGATACGCAGTATTTT. This chain joins TRBV28 and TRBJ2-3, with 13 bases aligning to TRBD2. V shed 10 bases and J 3 bases; nucleotides not matched to a gene: 10. Germline V gene data show CDR1 as MDHEN and CDR2 as SYDVKM. CDR3 length equals 16 residues.

Concerning this clonotype itself: This likely comes from a read error, as the CDR3 has no conserved phenylalanine or tryptophan at its end. V is TRBV12-3 or TRBV12-4 and J is TRBJ1-5; TRBD1 agrees at 9 bases. V lost 6 bases, J lost 6 bases, and 3 bases stayed unmatched. The CDR3 runs 13 residues. The CDR3 sequence is CASRGTGSQPQHS. DNA for the CDR3: TGTGCCAGCAGAGGGACAGGGAGTCAGCCCCAGCATTCT.

The table lists this clonotype with a few counts. The chain couples TRBV5-1 to TRBJ2-5; 9 positions match TRBD1. CDR1 and CDR2 from the germline V gene are SGHRS and YFSETQ. The CDR3 is 14 amino acids. The V gene end was trimmed by 5 bases and the J gene end by 5 bases; junction bases not matched to a gene: 7. CDR3 nucleotides: TGCGCCAGCAGACCCCTCGACAGGGGGGAGACCCAGTACTTC. As protein: CASRPLDRGETQYF.

This clonotype has ten or more counts. The CDR3: CASSSFGQTSTDTQYF. The DNA for the CDR3 is TGTGCCAGCAGCTCCTTCGGTCAGACTAGCACAGATACGCAGTATTTT. The rearrangement joins TRBV7-9 to TRBJ2-3; no clear D. Germline V lookup: CDR1 SEHNR, CDR2 FQNEAQ (reference sequence). The length of the CDR3 is 16 residues. V was pared by 4 bases and J by 0 bases, with 14 bases between.

This clonotype turned up a few times. This sequence joins TRBV27 and TRBJ2-2, with TRBD2 matching over 8 bases. The CDR3 extends over 17 amino acids. Germline V gene sequence: CDR1 MNHEY, CDR2 SMNVEV (reference sequence). V lost 8 bases, J lost 5 bases, and 16 bases stayed unmatched. The CDR3 reads CASAWGGLGRRTGELFF. The CDR3 DNA sequence: TGTGCCAGCGCCTGGGGGGGACTAGGCCGACGGACCGGGGAGCTGTTTTTT.

This clonotype occurred many times. The V gene is TRBV2, the J gene TRBJ2-4; 9 bases align to TRBD2. The J segment lost 8 bases and the V segment lost 6 bases, leaving 8 bases of the junction unmatched. The CDR3 totals 14 residues. Germline V CDR1 and CDR2: SNHLY, FYNNEI. CDR3 loop: CASRPGTSWDIQYF. The CDR3 DNA is TGTGCCAGCAGACCCGGGACTAGCTGGGACATTCAGTACTTC. The variable domain in full, with the rest retrieved from reference TRBV2 and TRBJ2-4, is EPEVTQTPSHQVTQMGQEVILRCVPISNHLYFYWYRQILGQKVEFLVSFYNNEISEKSEIFDDQFSVERPDGSNFTLKIRSTKLEDSAMYFCASRPGTSWDIQYFGAGTRLSVL.

This clonotype was observed at least ten times. This chain links TRBV24-1 with TRBJ2-1; the D is unclear. The CDR3 contains 14 residues. The germline V gene encodes CDR1 KGHDR and CDR2 SFDVKD. Trimming cost V 0 bases and J 9 bases, with 11 bases left between them. Written as DNA, the CDR3 is TGTGCCACCAGTGATTTGCAAAGGAGTGGTGAGCAGTTCTTC. This translates into CATSDLQRSGEQFF.

This clonotype was seen only a few times. V usage is TRBV7-9 and J usage is TRBJ1-3; D is possibly TRBD1 (6 bases). This CDR3 spans 15 amino acids. CDR1 SEHNR and CDR2 FQNEAQ come from the germline V gene (reference sequence). V was trimmed by 6 bases and J by 0 bases, leaving 12 bases between them. As DNA, the CDR3 is TGTGCCAGCAGATCAACAGGGAACTCTGGAAACACCATATATTTT. It yields the protein CASRSTGNSGNTIYF.

This clonotype turned up a few times. The gene calls are TRBV28 and TRBJ2-7, with D possibly TRBD1 on 6 matching bases. CDR3 length equals 15 residues. Looked up from germline, CDR1 is MDHEN and CDR2 is SYDVKM. Trimming left V 7 bases short and J 0 bases short, with 16 bases between. The CDR3 coding sequence is TGTGCCAGCACCCCTGCCTCAGGGGACTCCTACGAGCAGTACTTC. Amino acids: CASTPASGDSYEQYF.